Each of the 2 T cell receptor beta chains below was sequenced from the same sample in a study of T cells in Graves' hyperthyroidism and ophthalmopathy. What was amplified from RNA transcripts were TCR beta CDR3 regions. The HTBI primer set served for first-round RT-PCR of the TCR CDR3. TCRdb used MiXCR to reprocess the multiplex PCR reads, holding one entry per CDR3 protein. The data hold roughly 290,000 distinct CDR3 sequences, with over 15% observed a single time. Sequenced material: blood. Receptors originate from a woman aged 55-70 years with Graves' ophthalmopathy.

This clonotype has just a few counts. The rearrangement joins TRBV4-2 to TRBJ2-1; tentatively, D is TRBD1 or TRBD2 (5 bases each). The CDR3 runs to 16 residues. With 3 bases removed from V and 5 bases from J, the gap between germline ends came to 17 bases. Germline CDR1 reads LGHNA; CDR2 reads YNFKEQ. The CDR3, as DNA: TGTGCCAGCAGCCAGCGTGGGACGGGGTCAAACAATGAGCAGTTCTTC. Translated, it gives CASSQRGTGSNNEQFF.

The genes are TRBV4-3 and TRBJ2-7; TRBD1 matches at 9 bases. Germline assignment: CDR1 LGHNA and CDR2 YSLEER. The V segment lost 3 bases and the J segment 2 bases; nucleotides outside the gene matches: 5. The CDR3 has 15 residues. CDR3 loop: CASSHAGTGTYEQYF. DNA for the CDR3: TGCGCCAGCAGCCACGCCGGGACAGGGACCTACGAGCAGTACTTC.